One T cell receptor (beta chain) is described in this entry. This CDR3 region has 13 residues. Germline V gene lookup returns CDR1 KGHSH and CDR2 LQKENI. Deletions cut 3 bases from V and 6 bases from J, with 11 bases between. These data belong to a study of T cell changes during pregnancy in multiple sclerosis. Assay used: immunoSEQ multiplex PCR; TCRdb lists only in-frame clones, some missing. This sample has around 69,000 clones, with over 85% found just once. The sequence was collected from a female donor with multiple sclerosis, enrolled in a pregnancy study. The genes are TRBV18 and TRBJ1-2, with D hard to call. Sequencing was performed on peripheral blood, taken in the third trimester of pregnancy. The CDR3 loop is CASSPTEGDGYTF. The CDR3 DNA follows: TGTGCCAGCTCACCGACGGAGGGTGATGGCTACACCTTC.